These T cell receptor beta chains were read from a single sample in a study of response to subunit inactivated influenza vaccine. TCRdb reprocessed the RT-PCR reads with MiXCR, giving one entry per CDR3 protein. The data hold roughly 650,000 distinct CDR3 sequences, with approximately 15% observed a single time. The starting material was PBMCs from blood, obtained 14 to 15 days before vaccination. The receptors stem from a man aged 45-65 years who received an inactivated influenza vaccine. The conserved cysteine and the conserved F or W are not part of the CDR3 here. A D gene is named only where the DNA matches it firmly.

V	D	J	CDR3
TRBV11-2	-	TRBJ2-1	ASSLVGESYNEQF
TRBV3-1	-	TRBJ2-1	ATSLLSEQF
TRBV28	TRBD2	TRBJ2-6	ATRRAGVAGSGANVLT
TRBV10-3	TRBD1	TRBJ2-7	AIREPGQGSYEQY
TRBV12-3/TRBV12-4	-	TRBJ1-1	ASSARQLRRAF
TRBV6-5	-	TRBJ1-3	ASSYSGRDGNTIY
TRBV7-2	-	TRBJ2-2	ASSLMGVTGELF
TRBV12-3/TRBV12-4	-	TRBJ1-5	ASSLWNSYNQPQH
TRBV28	TRBD2	TRBJ2-1	ASSRRAGADNEQF
TRBV27	TRBD2	TRBJ2-1	ASSPHLTSGSYNEQF
TRBV18	-	TRBJ2-7	ASSPLGPSYEQY
TRBV29-1	-	TRBJ1-4	SVRPASTNEKLF
TRBV12-3/TRBV12-4	TRBD2	TRBJ2-1	ASSLGTSGMIEQF
TRBV28	TRBD2	TRBJ2-1	ASSTGTSVVSHNEQF
TRBV18	TRBD1	TRBJ1-3	ASSPRTGGPIRGNTIY
TRBV30	TRBD1	TRBJ1-2	AGLGTEDYGYT
TRBV29-1	-	TRBJ2-3	SVEGGIAASTDTQY
TRBV10-3	TRBD1	TRBJ1-1	AISLGTGDTEAF
TRBV29-1	-	TRBJ2-5	SVGGSETQY
TRBV28	TRBD1	TRBJ1-1	ASREGQDTEAF
TRBV10-3	-	TRBJ2-3	AISEASASTDTQY
TRBV20-1	-	TRBJ1-5	SARDPMDRDQPQH
TRBV12-3/TRBV12-4	-	TRBJ2-7	ASSFFLDAQY
TRBV29-1	-	TRBJ2-1	SVAPGYEQF
TRBV7-2	-	TRBJ1-4	ASSSPRGQNEKTVF
TRBV10-3	TRBD1	TRBJ2-7	AISDPGQGFYEQY
TRBV5-5	-	TRBJ2-1	ASSWGDLGNEQF
TRBV7-9	-	TRBJ1-2	ASSSTRAGYGYT
TRBV19	-	TRBJ1-5	ASRVGDGSNQPQH
TRBV12-3/TRBV12-4	TRBD1	TRBJ2-2	ASSDRVAGELF
TRBV28	-	TRBJ2-5	ASSTSGAQETQY
TRBV29-1	TRBD2	TRBJ2-3	SALTSGGGTDTQY
TRBV15	-	TRBJ1-6	VTSRDPQGGSPLH
TRBV9	-	TRBJ2-2	ASSVTDHSGGELF
TRBV20-1	TRBD1	TRBJ1-2	VGQRDSNNYGYT
TRBV12-3/TRBV12-4	-	TRBJ1-1	ASSVGLPTREAF
TRBV27	TRBD1	TRBJ2-1	ASRPGTAYNEHF
TRBV6-2/TRBV6-3	-	TRBJ2-7	ASGWTESYEQY
TRBV6-2/TRBV6-3	TRBD2	TRBJ2-3	ASSHPGLAGEADTQY
TRBV7-9	-	TRBJ2-5	ASSLGRSETQY
TRBV16	-	TRBJ1-5	ASSQLWGLGQPQH
TRBV10-3	-	TRBJ1-2	AISESLSSGYT
TRBV7-2	-	TRBJ2-1	ASSLNREGFYNEQF
TRBV29-1	TRBD1	TRBJ1-4	SGRPGQDQIATNEKLF
TRBV13	TRBD2	TRBJ2-7	ASSSTGAGGEQY
TRBV6-4	-	TRBJ2-1	ASMGGRMNEQF
TRBV7-2	TRBD1	TRBJ1-4	ASSQIWTGATEKLF
TRBV29-1	TRBD2	TRBJ2-7	SVVAGISGYEQY
TRBV11-2	TRBD2	TRBJ2-1	ASSLAGRNNEQF
TRBV28	TRBD2	TRBJ2-2	ASSLLGLAGDTGELF
TRBV7-2	-	TRBJ2-7	ASSRARGLAYEQY
TRBV10-3	-	TRBJ2-7	AISEGTEQY
TRBV3-1	TRBD1	TRBJ2-7	ASSLTRDRVDEQY
TRBV4-3	TRBD2	TRBJ2-3	ASSLQTSGRTDTQY
TRBV28	-	TRBJ2-6	ASSLIVTGANVLT
TRBV7-6	-	TRBJ2-7	ASSLVPGATEQY
TRBV24-1	-	TRBJ1-3	ATSDLRDSGNTIY